The 8 T cell receptor beta chains listed next were all sequenced from one sample in a study of regulatory T cells in long-lasting Graves disease. Indicated time point: newly diagnosed GD, antithyroid drugs for less than 3 months. RNA extracted from PBMCs served as the sequencing template. Assembly of TCR beta libraries relied on iRepertoire HTBI primers together with Arm-PCR of CDR3 regions. TCRdb processed the multiplex PCR reads anew with MiXCR; each CDR3 protein has one entry. The sample lists around 250,000 distinct CDR3 sequences, 18% occurring once. Separately, the same data were catalogued under a study of T cells in Graves' hyperthyroidism and ophthalmopathy.

The input for sequencing was peripheral blood mononuclear cells (PBMCs), taken at new diagnosis, from a patient treated with antithyroid drugs. The receptors originated from a woman in her twenties or thirties with Graves disease.

A word on this clonotype: This likely reflects a read error, since a far larger clone is one base away. The rearrangement links TRBV2 to TRBJ2-7; 9 nucleotides match TRBD2. Germline trimming cut 4 bases from V and 7 bases from J; bases unmatched to any gene: 11. Germline V CDR1 and CDR2: SNHLY, FYNNEI. This CDR3 spans 15 amino acids. For the CDR3, the DNA is TGTGCCAGCAGTGGAGTGAGCGGGGGGACATATGAGCAGTACTTC. Its protein product is CASSGVSGGTYEQYF. The variable domain in full, with the rest retrieved from reference TRBV2 and TRBJ2-7, is EPEVTQTPSHQVTQMGQEVILRCVPISNHLYFYWYRQILGQKVEFLVSFYNNEISEKSEIFDDQFSVERPDGSNFTLKIRSTKLEDSAMYFCASSGVSGGTYEQYFGPGTRLTVT.

Many counts were recorded for this clonotype. This sequence joins TRBV12-5 and TRBJ2-7; no clear D gene. Germline CDR1 is LGHNT and CDR2 is FRNRAP. V shed 2 bases and J shed 6 bases, with 8 bases lying between them. The CDR3 contains 12 residues. The CDR3 bases are TGTGCTAGTGGTTTGCTCCGGAGCGAGCAGTACTTC. Amino acids: CASGLLRSEQYF.

This clonotype has just one count. The chain links TRBV15 to TRBJ2-7, with 7 bases that match TRBD1. This CDR3 region has 14 residues. J gave up 2 bases and V 3 bases, and 4 bases lay outside the gene matches. Germline CDR1 and CDR2: LNHNV and YYDKDF (reference sequence). DNA of the CDR3: TGTGCCACCAGCAGTCCGGGACAGACCTACGAGCAGTACTTC. Encoded protein: CATSSPGQTYEQYF.

This clonotype appeared many times. V gene TRBV20-1 combines with J gene TRBJ2-1, with a possible D match to TRBD2 (6 bases). This CDR3 comprises 14 residues. CDR1 DFQATT and CDR2 SNEGSKA come from the germline V gene (reference sequence). V dropped 5 bases and J dropped 4 bases, with 15 bases sitting between them. As DNA, the CDR3 is TGCAGTGCTTCTGTTGGGGGGAGGTACAATGAGCAGTTCTTC. Protein: CSASVGGRYNEQFF.

This clonotype has ten or more counts. The rearrangement links TRBV18 to TRBJ2-7; 7 bases match TRBD1. With V trimmed by 6 bases and J by 1 base, 6 bases remained unmatched. Per germline, CDR1 KGHSH and CDR2 LQKENI. The CDR3 totals 14 residues. The CDR3 DNA reads TGTGCCAGCTCCCAATCGGGACAGTCCTACGAGCAGTACTTC. It yields the protein CASSQSGQSYEQYF.

This clonotype was picked up many times. V and J are TRBV6-2 or TRBV6-3 and TRBJ1-4, with D uncertain. Germline lookup yields CDR1 MNHEY and CDR2 SVGEGT. The CDR3 is 14 amino acids. Between the trimmed V and J ends, which lost 2 bases and 8 bases, there was a span of 12 bases. CDR3 residues: CASSYQRNREKLFF. CDR3 DNA: TGTGCCAGCAGTTACCAGCGGAATCGGGAAAAACTGTTTTTT.

This clonotype showed up many times. The chain carries TRBV6-2 or TRBV6-3 and TRBJ2-5, with unresolved D. Germline V gene sequence: CDR1 MNHEY, CDR2 SVGEGT. The CDR3 contains 12 residues. Between the trimmed V and J ends, which lost 5 bases and 5 bases, there was a span of 9 bases. CDR3 nucleotides: TGTGCCAGCAGTGGTGGGTCGGAGACCCAGTACTTC. Its translation: CASSGGSETQYF.

This clonotype was counted at least ten times. V usage is TRBV11-2 and J usage is TRBJ1-1; TRBD1 is a possible D gene (5 bases). The V end was cut by 5 bases, the J end by 1 base, with 14 bases between. The CDR3 spans 15 residues. From germline, CDR1 is SGHAT and CDR2 FQNNGV. The CDR3 here is CASSRYRGANTEAFF. The DNA for the CDR3 is TGTGCCAGCAGCCGATACCGAGGGGCGAACACTGAAGCTTTCTTT.